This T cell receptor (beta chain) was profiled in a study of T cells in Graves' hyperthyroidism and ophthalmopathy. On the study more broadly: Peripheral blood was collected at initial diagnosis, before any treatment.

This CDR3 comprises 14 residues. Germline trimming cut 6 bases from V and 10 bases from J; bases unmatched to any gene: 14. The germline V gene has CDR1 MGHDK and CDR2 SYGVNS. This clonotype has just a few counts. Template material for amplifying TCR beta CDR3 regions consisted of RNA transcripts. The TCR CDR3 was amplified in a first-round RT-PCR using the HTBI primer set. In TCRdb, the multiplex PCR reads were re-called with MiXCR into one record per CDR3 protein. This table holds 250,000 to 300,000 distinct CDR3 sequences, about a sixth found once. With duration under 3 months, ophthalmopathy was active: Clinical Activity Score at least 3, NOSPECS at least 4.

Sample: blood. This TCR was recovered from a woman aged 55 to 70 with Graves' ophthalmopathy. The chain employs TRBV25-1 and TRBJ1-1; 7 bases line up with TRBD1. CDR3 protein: CASSSKGGQLGAFF. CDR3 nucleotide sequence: TGTGCCAGCAGCTCCAAAGGGGGACAGTTGGGAGCTTTCTTT. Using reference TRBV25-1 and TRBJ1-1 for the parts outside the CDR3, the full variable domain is EADIYQTPRYLVIGTGKKITLECSQTMGHDKMYWYQQDPGMELHLIHYSYGVNSTEKGDLSSESTVSRIRTEHFPLTLESARPSHTSQYLCASSSKGGQLGAFFGQGTRLTVV.